The 23 T cell receptor beta chains given below trace back to one sample, sequenced in a study of blood T cell repertoires in COVID-19. Assay used: immunoSEQ multiplex PCR; TCRdb lists only in-frame clones, some missing. The top ten clones hold 3% to 4.5% of a sample with under 200,000 clones, approximately 90% of them seen once. Input material: peripheral blood. The origin of the receptors is a man aged 18 to 29 with active or convalescent COVID-19.

The chain combines TRBV3-1 (or the pseudogene TRBV3-2) with TRBJ2-3; 8 bases map to TRBD1. This CDR3 comprises 15 residues. Germline V gives CDR1 LGHDT, CDR2 YNNKEL (reference sequence). The V segment lost 2 bases and the J segment 2 bases; nucleotides outside the gene matches: 3. The DNA of the CDR3 is TGTGCCAGCAGCCAATGGACAGGGTACACAGATACGCAGTATTTT. Protein: CASSQWTGYTDTQYF.

The rearrangement joins TRBV27 to TRBJ2-2; no firm D call. The CDR3 sequence is 15 residues long. Germline CDR1 reads MNHEY; CDR2 reads SMNVEV (reference sequence). Trimming took 0 bases from V and 6 from J, leaving 11 bases between them. CDR3 in amino acids: CASSLSISGPGELFF. The CDR3 DNA is TGTGCCAGCAGTTTATCTATCTCGGGTCCCGGGGAGCTGTTTTTT.

The chain carries TRBV6-6 and TRBJ1-2; D gene ambiguous. V shed 8 bases and J shed 8 bases, with 15 bases lying between them. This CDR3 region has 12 residues. Germline V gene data show CDR1 as MNHNY and CDR2 as SVGAGI (reference sequence). This CDR3 is CASFGGGGGYTF. CDR3 bases: TGTGCCAGCTTTGGAGGAGGTGGGGGCTACACCTTC.

The chain links TRBV6-1 to TRBJ2-2; 8 nucleotides match TRBD1. Germline V gene lookup returns CDR1 MNHNS and CDR2 SASEGT. V shed 4 bases and J 1 base; nucleotides not matched to a gene: 2. The length of the CDR3 is 15 residues. The CDR3 DNA is TGTGCCAGCAGTGGGACAGGGATGAACACCGGGGAGCTGTTTTTT. Translation gives CASSGTGMNTGELFF.

The chain employs TRBV19 and TRBJ2-6; D possibly corresponds to TRBD1 (6 bases). The CDR3 is 17 residues long. V was cut by 3 bases and J by 0 bases, with 12 bases left in between. The V gene's germline CDR1 is LNHDA and CDR2 SQIVND (reference sequence). CDR3 amino acids: CASSITGSNSGANVLTF. The CDR3, as DNA: TGTGCCAGTAGTATCACAGGGAGCAACTCTGGGGCCAACGTCCTGACTTTC.

The chain uses TRBV6-5 and TRBJ1-2; D gene ambiguous. This CDR3 comprises 11 residues. The V gene lost 6 bases and the J gene lost 5 bases, with 7 bases spanning the gap. CDR1 and CDR2 from the germline V gene are MNHEY and SVGAGI. The CDR3 loop reads CASRSFYGYTF. CDR3 nucleotides: TGTGCCAGCAGATCATTTTATGGCTACACCTTC.

The gene calls are TRBV11-2 and TRBJ2-7, with D maybe TRBD1 (5 bases). CDR1 is SGHAT, CDR2 FQNNGV, per germline. The CDR3 runs to 14 residues. V was clipped by 5 bases and J by 2 bases, with 13 bases between them. In DNA, the CDR3 is TGTGCCAGCAGCCCCGGTGTAGGGGCCTACGAGCAGTACGTC. Its protein product is CASSPGVGAYEQYV.

The chain combines TRBV2 with TRBJ1-3, with a possible D match to TRBD1 (5 bases). This CDR3 has 15 amino acids. Per germline, CDR1 SNHLY and CDR2 FYNNEI. Trimming stripped 6 bases from V and 2 bases from J, with 14 bases between. CDR3 region: CASSFDSGTGNTIYF. CDR3 in DNA: TGTGCCAGCAGCTTTGACAGTGGGACTGGAAACACCATATATTTT.

This chain connects TRBV12-3 or TRBV12-4 to TRBJ2-4, with D possibly matching TRBD1 (6 bases). V lost 1 base and J 12 bases, leaving 13 bases between the germline ends. CDR3 size: 13 residues. CDR3 protein: CASSLVQGPGQYF. CDR3 nucleotide sequence: TGTGCCAGCAGTTTAGTACAGGGTCCGGGTCAGTACTTC.

This chain uses TRBV20-1 with TRBJ2-1; TRBD1 matches at 8 bases. Germline assignment: CDR1 DFQATT and CDR2 SNEGSKA (reference sequence). CDR3 size: 13 residues. V lost 3 bases, J lost 6 bases, and 4 bases stayed unmatched. CDR3 region: CSASARGLNEQFF. CDR3 in DNA: TGCAGTGCTAGTGCCAGGGGGCTCAATGAGCAGTTCTTC.

The rearrangement links TRBV27 to TRBJ1-1; TRBD1 might be the D (6 bases). The CDR3 loop spans 13 amino acids. Germline CDR1 reads MNHEY; CDR2 reads SMNVEV (reference sequence). V gave up 5 bases and J gave up 4 bases, with 11 bases separating them. The CDR3 bases are TGTGCCAGCAGTCAGGGGTTTCGCACTGAAGCTTTCTTT. Translated: CASSQGFRTEAFF.

V usage is TRBV7-2 and J usage is TRBJ1-1; tentative D call: TRBD1 (5 bases). CDR3 length: 16 amino acids. V was cut by 3 bases and J by 7 bases, with 21 bases left in between. Germline lookup yields CDR1 SGHTA and CDR2 FQGNSA. The DNA for the CDR3 is TGTGCCAGCAGCTTTGTGGTAGCCGCCGACAGTGATGAAGCTTTCTTT. Protein product: CASSFVVAADSDEAFF.

The gene calls are TRBV6-6 and TRBJ1-5; 7 bases line up with TRBD1. J gave up 9 bases and V 0 bases, and 5 bases lay outside the gene matches. The CDR3 is 14 amino acids. CDR1 is MNHNY and CDR2 is SVGAGI in the germline V gene (reference sequence). This CDR3 is CASSYSRQGLPQHF. The CDR3, as DNA: TGTGCCAGCAGTTACTCACGACAGGGACTGCCCCAGCATTTT.

The chain recombines TRBV27 with TRBJ2-7; 11 positions agree with TRBD2. This CDR3 has 16 amino acids. CDR1 is MNHEY and CDR2 is SMNVEV in the germline V gene (reference sequence). Trimming took 6 bases from V and 0 from J; bases not matched to a gene: 7. CDR3 coding DNA: TGTGCCAGCAGCAGAGAGGGACTAGCGGCCTCCTACGAGCAGTACTTC. Its protein is CASSREGLAASYEQYF.

In this sample, this clone turned up once. The chain couples TRBV24-1 to TRBJ1-2; 8 bases are a match to TRBD1. This CDR3 has 15 residues. The germline CDR1 and CDR2 sequences are KGHDR and SFDVKD. The junction had 8 bases not matched to a gene; V was cut back by 4 bases and J by 5 bases. For the CDR3, the DNA is TGTGCCACCAGTGACGACAGGGGAGATGGGTATGGCTACACCTTC. It specifies CATSDDRGDGYGYTF.

The V call is TRBV4-2, the J call TRBJ1-2, with D unclear. The ends were cut back, 6 bases at V and 4 bases at J, with 6 bases in the middle. Germline V gene sequence: CDR1 LGHNA, CDR2 YNFKEQ. This CDR3 has 11 amino acids. The CDR3, as DNA: TGTGCCAGCAGGGAGGGCTATGGCTACACCTTC. It specifies CASREGYGYTF.

The chain carries TRBV2 and TRBJ1-1, with a tentative D call TRBD1 (6 bases). Trimming took 6 bases from V and 5 from J, leaving 10 bases between them. This CDR3 contains 12 residues. Germline CDR1 reads SNHLY; CDR2 reads FYNNEI. CDR3 DNA: TGTGCCAGCAGGGAGAGGGGGACTGAAGCTTTCTTT. This gives the protein CASRERGTEAFF.

This sequence joins TRBV28 and TRBJ1-3; tentative D call: TRBD1 (6 bases). This CDR3 comprises 17 residues. In germline, CDR1 is MDHEN, CDR2 SYDVKM. V was shortened by 6 bases and J by 3 bases, with 21 bases between the two germline ends. The CDR3 protein is CASSQVLGGGGGNTIYF. The DNA of the CDR3 is TGTGCCAGCAGCCAAGTCCTGGGGGGGGGCGGTGGAAACACCATATATTTT.

Turning to this clone: The same CDR3 is also encoded by other DNA sequences in this sample. The rearrangement links TRBV4-1 to TRBJ2-1; 8 bases align to TRBD2. The CDR3 consists of 16 residues. Germline values: CDR1 MGHRA, CDR2 YSYEKL. The V gene end was trimmed by 1 base and the J gene end by 3 bases; junction bases not matched to a gene: 5. For the CDR3, the DNA is TGCGCCAGCAGCCAAGCTGGCCTAGCGGGCTACAATGAGCAGTTCTTC. This sequence encodes CASSQAGLAGYNEQFF.

V gene TRBV11-2 combines with J gene TRBJ1-2; D might be TRBD1 (5 bases). Germline values: CDR1 SGHAT, CDR2 FQNNGV. V lost 1 base to trimming and J lost 4 bases, with 13 bases between them. This CDR3 is 15 amino acids long. CDR3: CASSLGDRTLYGYTF. CDR3 bases: TGTGCCAGCAGCTTAGGAGACAGAACCCTCTATGGCTACACCTTC.

The rearrangement joins TRBV7-9 to TRBJ1-2; 7 bases align to TRBD1. The germline V gene encodes CDR1 SEHNR and CDR2 FQNEAQ (reference sequence). The V gene end was trimmed by 3 bases and the J gene end by 3 bases; junction bases not matched to a gene: 7. This CDR3 comprises 15 residues. The CDR3: CASSLATGLDYGYTF. As DNA, the CDR3 is TGTGCCAGCAGCTTGGCGACAGGGTTGGACTATGGCTACACCTTC.

The chain couples TRBV7-9 to TRBJ2-7, with D maybe TRBD1 (6 bases). This CDR3 has 16 amino acids. Trimming pared 5 bases from V and 0 bases from J, leaving 17 bases between. CDR1 SEHNR and CDR2 FQNEAQ come from the germline V gene (reference sequence). CDR3 in DNA: TGTGCCAGCAGCCCCACCGGGACAAAATTCTCCTACGAGCAGTACTTC. This gives the protein CASSPTGTKFSYEQYF.

This chain joins TRBV25-1 and TRBJ2-7; possible D gene TRBD2, 6 bases. Germline V CDR1 and CDR2: MGHDK, SYGVNS. The CDR3 contains 18 residues. V lost 7 bases to trimming and J lost 0 bases, with 25 bases between them. CDR3 in amino acids: CASIPPRLAGLRSYEQYF. CDR3 sequence (DNA): TGTGCCAGCATCCCCCCTCGGCTGGCGGGACTCCGCTCCTACGAGCAGTACTTC.